The 26 T cell receptor beta chains below come from one sample, sequenced in a study of human T cells and chemical hapten exposure. Time point of the sample: pre-sensitization, week 0. The treatment denotes: therapeutic diphenylcyclopropenone sensitization with weekly scalp DPC. TCRdb reprocessed the RACE reads with MiXCR, giving one entry per CDR3 protein. The sample lists roughly 100,000 distinct CDR3 sequences, around 10% occurring once. Sample: whole blood, taken in connection with sensitization to the hapten diphenylcyclopropenone (DPC). These TCRs come from a woman between 45 and 60 years old with alopecia areata. Some clones in this sample may be carry-over from other donors' samples.

This clonotype turned up a few times. V usage is TRBV6-5 and J usage is TRBJ1-6; no firm D call. Germline CDR1 is MNHEY and CDR2 is SVGAGI. V dropped 4 bases and J dropped 10 bases, with 17 bases sitting between them. This CDR3 comprises 15 residues. The CDR3 nucleotides read TGTGCCAGCAGTTCAGATTGGGAAATGAACTCACCCCTCCACTTT. The encoded protein is CASSSDWEMNSPLHF.

In its sample, this clonotype was seen a few times. V usage is TRBV3-1 and J usage is TRBJ1-1, with D perhaps TRBD1 (5 bases). The CDR3 extends over 13 amino acids. Germline CDR1 reads LGHDT; CDR2 reads YNNKEL (reference sequence). Trimming shortened V by 6 bases and J by 4 bases, and 12 bases separated the two germline ends. The CDR3 loop is CASSPGMGTEAFF. CDR3 in DNA: TGTGCCAGCAGTCCAGGGATGGGCACTGAAGCTTTCTTT.

V is TRBV7-8 and J is TRBJ1-4; tentatively, D is TRBD1 (5 bases). Germline CDR1 is SGHVS and CDR2 is FQNEAQ. The CDR3 loop spans 15 amino acids. Trimming stripped 4 bases from V and 4 bases from J, with 13 bases between. CDR3 residues: CASSSTGPNNEKLFF. The CDR3 bases are TGTGCCAGCAGCTCAACGGGGCCCAATAATGAAAAACTGTTTTTT.

There are a few counts of this clonotype. For the CDR3, the DNA is TGTGCCAGTAGAACTAGCGGGGGGCCTCACAATGAGCAGTTCTTC. This encodes CASRTSGGPHNEQFF. The chain combines TRBV19 with TRBJ2-1, with 12 bases aligning to TRBD2. The junction had 5 bases not matched to a gene; V was cut back by 6 bases and J by 5 bases. The CDR3 has 15 residues. From germline, CDR1 is LNHDA and CDR2 SQIVND (reference sequence).

This clonotype was seen a few times. The CDR3 region is CSAPTSGTDTQYF. CDR3 coding DNA: TGCAGTGCCCCGACTAGCGGCACAGATACGCAGTATTTT. V gene TRBV20-1 combines with J gene TRBJ2-3; 8 bases agree with TRBD2. The V gene end was trimmed by 6 bases and the J gene end by 1 base; junction bases not matched to a gene: 3. This CDR3 is 13 amino acids long. Looked up from germline, CDR1 is DFQATT and CDR2 is SNEGSKA (reference sequence).

This rearrangement joins TRBV28 to TRBJ1-1; D ambiguous. Trimming shortened V by 6 bases and J by 3 bases, and 8 bases separated the two germline ends. The germline V gene encodes CDR1 MDHEN and CDR2 SYDVKM. The CDR3 covers 12 residues. For the CDR3, the DNA is TGTGCCAGCAGGGGGTTAGACACTGAAGCTTTCTTT. Its translation: CASRGLDTEAFF. Variable domain in full (rest from reference TRBV28 and TRBJ1-1): DVKVTQSSRYLVKRTGEKVFLECVQDMDHENMFWYRQDPGLGLRLIYFSYDVKMKEKGDIPEGYSVSREKKERFSLILESASTNQTSMYLCASRGLDTEAFFGQGTRLTVV.

The chain couples TRBV6-2 or TRBV6-3 to TRBJ1-5; D ambiguous. The length of the CDR3 is 15 residues. V lost 2 bases, J lost 3 bases, and 11 bases lay in between. Germline CDR1 and CDR2: MNHEY and SVGEGT. The CDR3 nucleotides are TGTGCCAGCAGTTACCTGGGTGGGTACAATCAGCCCCAGCATTTT. This codes for CASSYLGGYNQPQHF.

This clonotype has a count of ten or more. The chain couples TRBV5-4 to TRBJ2-6; D remains ambiguous. Germline V gives CDR1 SGHNT, CDR2 YYREEE (reference sequence). The CDR3 length is 14 residues. V shed 0 bases and J shed 4 bases, with 5 bases lying between them. CDR3 amino acids: CASSLDPGANVLTF. DNA of the CDR3: TGTGCCAGCAGCTTGGATCCCGGGGCCAACGTCCTGACTTTC.

The rearrangement links TRBV19 to TRBJ2-3; possible D gene TRBD1, 6 bases. Trimming left V 5 bases short and J 2 bases short, with 14 bases between. The CDR3 has 15 residues. Germline CDR1 LNHDA, CDR2 SQIVND (reference sequence). The CDR3 spells CASSLPGQLTDTQYF. CDR3 in DNA: TGTGCCAGTAGTCTACCGGGACAACTCACAGATACGCAGTATTTT.

This clonotype was seen repeatedly, ten times or more. The genes are TRBV28 and TRBJ2-5, with TRBD1 as a possible D gene (6 bases). There are 18 residues in the CDR3. Germline lookup yields CDR1 MDHEN and CDR2 SYDVKM. Trimming left V 1 base short and J 4 bases short, with 22 bases between. CDR3 protein: CASSLSQGIGSVAETQYF. CDR3 DNA sequence: TGTGCCAGCAGTTTATCCCAGGGGATTGGGTCAGTGGCAGAGACCCAGTACTTC. Full variable domain (rest looked up from reference TRBV28 and TRBJ2-5): DVKVTQSSRYLVKRTGEKVFLECVQDMDHENMFWYRQDPGLGLRLIYFSYDVKMKEKGDIPEGYSVSREKKERFSLILESASTNQTSMYLCASSLSQGIGSVAETQYFGPGTRLLVL.

The rearrangement links TRBV3-1 to TRBJ1-1, with unresolved D. The germline V gene has CDR1 LGHDT and CDR2 YNNKEL (reference sequence). The CDR3 is made up of 14 amino acids. Trimming stripped 1 base from V and 2 bases from J, with 8 bases between. The CDR3 spells CASSQADTNTEAFF. The CDR3 coding sequence is TGTGCCAGCAGCCAAGCAGACACCAACACTGAAGCTTTCTTT.

This clonotype has a count of ten or more. Mismatch with germline at one junction end may stem from a read error. This chain links TRBV4-3 with TRBJ2-7; 8 nucleotides align to TRBD2. The CDR3 runs to 13 residues. CDR1 LGHNA and CDR2 YSLEER come from the germline V gene. CDR3 nucleotide sequence: TGCGCCAGCAGCCAAGATCGAGGACTAGCCCCTGTCTTC. This sequence encodes CASSQDRGLAPVF.

This clonotype has at least ten counts. The V gene is TRBV12-3 or TRBV12-4, the J gene TRBJ1-2, with D perhaps matching TRBD1 (5 bases). This CDR3 has 15 residues. V was pared by 5 bases and J by 0 bases, with 13 bases between. The CDR3 loop is CASSARDGANYGYTF. In DNA form, the CDR3 reads TGTGCCAGCAGTGCTCGGGACGGCGCTAACTATGGCTACACCTTC.

This clonotype was seen only a few times. The chain recombines TRBV12-3 or TRBV12-4 with TRBJ1-1; D call uncertain. V lost 1 base and J 10 bases, leaving 7 bases between the germline ends. The length of the CDR3 is 11 residues. Written as DNA, the CDR3 is TGTGCCAGCAGTTTAGGAGAGGCAGCTTTCTTT. It yields the protein CASSLGEAAFF.

The table lists this clonotype with a few counts. This chain connects TRBV7-6 to TRBJ2-5; 7 nucleotides match TRBD1. This CDR3 has 13 residues. Germline V gene data show CDR1 as SGHVS and CDR2 as FNYEAQ. V dropped 7 bases and J dropped 4; count of bases not matched to a gene: 6. CDR3 coding DNA: TGTGCCAGCAATGACAGGGCAAGAGAGACCCAGTACTTC. As protein: CASNDRARETQYF.

This chain links TRBV20-1 with TRBJ1-6; 7 positions agree with TRBD1. The V and J ends lost 6 bases and 4 bases, in that order; junction bases with no gene match: 6. The CDR3 length is 14 residues. Germline V gives CDR1 DFQATT, CDR2 SNEGSKA (reference sequence). The CDR3 nucleotides read TGCAGTGCACCTAGGACAGGTTATAATTCACCCCTCCACTTT. Translated: CSAPRTGYNSPLHF.

This sequence joins TRBV6-1 and TRBJ1-4, with 9 bases fitting TRBD1. The CDR3 length is 15 residues. Trimming at V came to 8 bases and at J to 0 bases, leaving 4 bases not matched to a gene. Looked up from germline, CDR1 is MNHNS and CDR2 is SASEGT. CDR3 coding DNA: TGTGCCAGCGGACAGGGGACCTCAACTAATGAAAAACTGTTTTTT. Translating gives CASGQGTSTNEKLFF.

This clonotype turned up a few times. The chain is built from TRBV29-1 and TRBJ2-3, with 7 bases aligning to TRBD2. The J segment lost 2 bases and the V segment lost 4 bases, leaving 3 bases of the junction unmatched. Germline-derived CDR1 and CDR2 are SQVTM and ANQGSEA. This CDR3 spans 13 amino acids. Here the CDR3 DNA reads TGCAGCGTTGGGGCGGGGGACACAGATACGCAGTATTTT. It encodes CSVGAGDTDTQYF.

This clonotype was found many times. The V call is TRBV12-3 or TRBV12-4, the J call TRBJ2-3; D call uncertain. The CDR3 totals 14 residues. V was pared by 4 bases and J by 7 bases, with 15 bases between. The CDR3 here is CASSSSRTVNTQYF. CDR3 sequence (DNA): TGTGCCAGCAGTTCGTCACGGACCGTAAATACGCAGTATTTT.

This clonotype showed up many times. The chain is built from TRBV7-6 and TRBJ2-5, with D hard to call. Trimming pared 0 bases from V and 5 bases from J, leaving 7 bases between. From germline, CDR1 is SGHVS and CDR2 FNYEAQ. The CDR3 is made up of 13 amino acids. This chain's CDR3 is CASSLAIGETQYF. The CDR3 region has the DNA TGTGCCAGCAGCTTAGCGATTGGCGAGACCCAGTACTTC.

The V gene is TRBV29-1, the J gene TRBJ1-1; TRBD1 agrees at 7 bases. Germline-derived CDR1 and CDR2 are SQVTM and ANQGSEA. This CDR3 has 13 residues. Unmatched junction bases numbered 5, after V lost 6 bases and J lost 1 base. The CDR3 spells CSVEQGQNTEAFF. CDR3 nucleotide sequence: TGCAGCGTAGAACAGGGGCAGAACACTGAAGCTTTCTTT.

The chain joins TRBV7-9 to TRBJ2-1; D is ambiguous. CDR1 and CDR2 from the germline V gene are SEHNR and FQNEAQ (reference sequence). The CDR3 has 12 residues. V was shortened by 1 base and J by 10 bases, with 8 bases between the two germline ends. The CDR3, as DNA: TGTGCCAGCAGCTTAGTTCCCCAGGAGCAGTTCTTC. Amino acid sequence: CASSLVPQEQFF.

This clonotype was picked up a small number of times. CDR3 region: CASSLTANYGYTF. CDR3 in DNA: TGTGCCAGCAGCTTAACAGCTAACTATGGCTACACCTTC. J is TRBJ1-2 and V is TRBV7-9, with unresolved D. The CDR3 loop spans 13 amino acids. V lost 2 bases and J 0 bases, leaving 4 bases between the germline ends. Germline lookup yields CDR1 SEHNR and CDR2 FQNEAQ (reference sequence). Based on the CDR3 plus reference TRBV7-9 and TRBJ1-2, the full variable domain is DTGVSQNPRHKITKRGQNVTFRCDPISEHNRLYWYRQTLGQGPEFLTYFQNEAQLEKSRLLSDRFSAERPKGSFSTLEIQRTEQGDSAMYLCASSLTANYGYTFGSGTRLTVV.

This chain connects TRBV28 to TRBJ2-1; D perhaps matches TRBD2 (6 bases). Deletions cut 6 bases from V and 4 bases from J, with 13 bases between. The CDR3 is made up of 14 amino acids. Germline values: CDR1 MDHEN, CDR2 SYDVKM. CDR3 nucleotides: TGTGCCAGCAGCGCCGGGACTTTTTACAATGAGCAGTTCTTC. It translates to CASSAGTFYNEQFF.

This clonotype came up many times. This chain connects TRBV19 to TRBJ1-5; 8 nucleotides align to TRBD1. There are 17 residues in the CDR3. Germline loops: CDR1 LNHDA, CDR2 SQIVND (reference sequence). V lost 1 base to trimming and J lost 2 bases; unmatched junction nucleotides: 7. The CDR3 here is CASSIGQGRAGNQPQHF. CDR3 DNA: TGTGCCAGTAGTATAGGACAGGGGCGAGCGGGCAATCAGCCCCAGCATTTT.

At least ten counts were recorded for this clonotype. This chain uses TRBV20-1 with TRBJ2-7; possibly TRBD1 or TRBD2 for D (5 bases each). This CDR3 has 13 residues. Germline CDR1 reads DFQATT; CDR2 reads SNEGSKA (reference sequence). V was pared by 6 bases and J by 2 bases, with 14 bases between. The chain's CDR3 is CSADGTVAYEQYF. CDR3 coding DNA: TGCAGTGCGGACGGGACGGTTGCCTACGAGCAGTACTTC.